This paragraph reports one TCR beta chain. Produced via immunoSEQ multiplex PCR; TCRdb's table is partial and in-frame only. The table shows around 130,000 clones, with 80% to 90% occurring only once. This specimen belongs to a study of blood T cell repertoires in COVID-19. V was clipped by 7 bases and J by 5 bases, with 14 bases between them. The CDR3 is made up of 12 amino acids. CDR1 SQVTM and CDR2 ANQGSEA come from the germline V gene. Sequenced: peripheral blood. The sequence came from a man in his 70s with active or convalescent COVID-19. The chain employs TRBV29-1 and TRBJ2-5, with D perhaps matching TRBD1 (7 bases). The CDR3 sequence: CSGETGTETQYF. DNA of the CDR3: TGCAGCGGAGAGACAGGGACTGAGACCCAGTACTTC.